The present entry profiles one T cell receptor beta chain with its context. These data are taken from a study of blood T cell repertoires in COVID-19. Across the study: Samples of COVID-19 (acute and convalescent) were obtained from the United States, Italy and Spain. Nucleic acid was either cDNA or gDNA, and it came from T cells, B-cell-depleted T cells, or PBMCs.

Authors' analysis steps: Reference gene primer amplification yielded estimated nucleated cell counts. TCRdb's table, derived via immunoSEQ multiplex PCR, lists solely in-frame clones and lacks some. From that table come the V and J calls and clone size; the DNA was used to work out D and trimming. The sample yields 300,000 or so clones, 80% to 90% seen once. V trimming: 6 bases; J trimming: 6 bases; junction bases outside the gene matches: 11. The CDR3 loop spans 15 amino acids. The V gene's germline CDR1 is MDHEN and CDR2 SYDVKM. The sequence was obtained from a man in his fifties with active or convalescent COVID-19. The sequenced sample was peripheral blood. The rearrangement links TRBV28 to TRBJ1-2; 9 bases are a match to TRBD1. DNA for the CDR3: TGTGCCAGCAGCACCGGGACAGGGCCCTGGGATGGCTACACCTTC. Amino acids: CASSTGTGPWDGYTF.